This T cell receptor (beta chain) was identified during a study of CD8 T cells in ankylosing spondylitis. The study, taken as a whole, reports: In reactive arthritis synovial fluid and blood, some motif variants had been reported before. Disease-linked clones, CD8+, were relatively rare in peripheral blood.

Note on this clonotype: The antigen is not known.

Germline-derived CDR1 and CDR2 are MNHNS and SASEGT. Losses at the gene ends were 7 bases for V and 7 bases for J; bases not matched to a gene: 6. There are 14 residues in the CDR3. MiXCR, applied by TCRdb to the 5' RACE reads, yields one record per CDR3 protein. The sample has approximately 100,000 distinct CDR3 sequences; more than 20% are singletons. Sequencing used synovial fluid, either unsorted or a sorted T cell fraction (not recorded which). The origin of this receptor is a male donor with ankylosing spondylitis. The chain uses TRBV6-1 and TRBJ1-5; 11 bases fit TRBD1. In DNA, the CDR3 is TGTGCCAGCAAGCCGGGACAGGGGGACCAGCCCCAGCATTTT. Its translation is CASKPGQGDQPQHF.